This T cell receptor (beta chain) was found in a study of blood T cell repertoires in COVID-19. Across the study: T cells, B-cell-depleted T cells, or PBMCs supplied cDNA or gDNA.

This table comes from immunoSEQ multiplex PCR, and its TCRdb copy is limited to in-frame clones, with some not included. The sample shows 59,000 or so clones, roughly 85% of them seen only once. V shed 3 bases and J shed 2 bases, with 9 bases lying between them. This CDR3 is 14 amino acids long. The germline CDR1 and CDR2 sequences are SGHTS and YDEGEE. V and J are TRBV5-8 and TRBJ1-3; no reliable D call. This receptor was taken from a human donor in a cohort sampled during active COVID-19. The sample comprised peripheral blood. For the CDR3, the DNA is TGTGCCAGCAGCTCCCGAGGAACTGGAAACACCATATATTTT. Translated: CASSSRGTGNTIYF.